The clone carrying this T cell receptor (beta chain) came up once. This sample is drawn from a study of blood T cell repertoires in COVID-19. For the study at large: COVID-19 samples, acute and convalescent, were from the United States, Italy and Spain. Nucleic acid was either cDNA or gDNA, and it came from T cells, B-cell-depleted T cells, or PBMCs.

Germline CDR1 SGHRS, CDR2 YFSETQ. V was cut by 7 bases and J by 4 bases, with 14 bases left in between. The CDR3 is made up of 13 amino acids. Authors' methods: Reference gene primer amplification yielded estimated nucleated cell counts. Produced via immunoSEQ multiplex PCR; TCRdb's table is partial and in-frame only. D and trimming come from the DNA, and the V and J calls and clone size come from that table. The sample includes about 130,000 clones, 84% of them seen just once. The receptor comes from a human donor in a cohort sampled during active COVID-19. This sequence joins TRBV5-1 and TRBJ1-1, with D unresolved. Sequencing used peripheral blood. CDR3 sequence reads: CASVSVRVTEAFF. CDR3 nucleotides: TGCGCCAGCGTCTCCGTGAGGGTCACTGAAGCTTTCTTT.